This T cell receptor (beta chain) derives from a study of T cells in Graves' hyperthyroidism and ophthalmopathy. Amplification yielded TCR beta CDR3 regions, with RNA transcripts as the source. First-round RT-PCR targeting the TCR CDR3 was performed with the HTBI primer set. Using its own MiXCR run on the multiplex PCR reads, TCRdb lists one record per CDR3 protein. The table has some 740,000 distinct CDR3 sequences, about 14% seen once. With 6 bases clipped from V and 4 bases from J, the junction kept 7 bases outside the gene matches. This CDR3 comprises 15 residues. CDR1 MNHNS and CDR2 SASEGT come from the germline V gene. The sample holds many counts of this clonotype.

This sequence originates from a woman in her late teens or twenties with Graves' hyperthyroidism. The V call is TRBV6-1, the J call TRBJ2-2; 8 bases line up with TRBD1. Material: blood. The CDR3 loop reads CASRQGAVGTGELFF. CDR3 in DNA: TGTGCCAGCAGGCAGGGGGCTGTAGGCACCGGGGAGCTGTTTTTT.